These 16 T cell receptor beta chains came from one sample sequenced in a study of Tregs in tolerant kidney transplant recipients. TCRdb keeps only in-frame clones here, not all; method: immunoSEQ multiplex PCR. The sample lists approximately 65,000 clones, roughly 84% seen once, with 4.5% to 5.5% in the top ten. What was sequenced was CD4+ T cells from blood. These receptor sequences come from a human donor in good health.

The J gene is TRBJ2-5, the V gene TRBV5-4, with no clear D. Between the trimmed V and J ends, which lost 1 base and 5 bases, there was a span of 9 bases. Per germline, CDR1 SGHNT and CDR2 YYREEE (reference sequence). CDR3 length equals 13 residues. The CDR3 bases are TGTGCCAGCAGCTTGCAAGGCGCGGAGACCCAGTACTTC. Protein sequence: CASSLQGAETQYF.

This chain uses TRBV19 with TRBJ1-2; D gene unclear. Germline assignment: CDR1 LNHDA and CDR2 SQIVND (reference sequence). The CDR3 is 15 amino acids. V was clipped by 11 bases and J by 0 bases, with 19 bases between them. CDR3 nucleotides: TGTGCCTCAGAACCCCAGAGGGCGACTAACTATGGCTACACCTTC. As protein: CASEPQRATNYGYTF.

This clone was detected a few times. The V call is TRBV9, the J call TRBJ2-2, with D unresolved. The V gene lost 2 bases and the J gene lost 0 bases, with 5 bases spanning the gap. Germline CDR1 reads SGDLS; CDR2 reads YYNGEE. This CDR3 is built from 14 residues. The CDR3 region is CASSVFANTGELFF. The CDR3 nucleotides are TGTGCCAGCAGCGTTTTTGCGAACACCGGGGAGCTGTTTTTT.

CDR3 in amino acids: CASSVVSSGGSDTQYF. CDR3 bases: TGTGCCAGCAGCGTAGTGTCTAGCGGGGGATCAGATACGCAGTATTTT. The J gene is TRBJ2-3, the V gene TRBV9, with 10 nucleotides matching TRBD2. The germline V gene encodes CDR1 SGDLS and CDR2 YYNGEE. There are 16 residues in the CDR3. V lost 0 bases and J lost 4; bases outside the gene matches: 5.

The rearrangement uses TRBV30 and TRBJ1-5; the D gene is possibly TRBD1 (6 bases). This CDR3 contains 13 residues. V dropped 8 bases and J dropped 1 base, with 12 bases sitting between them. Germline loops: CDR1 GTSNPN, CDR2 SVGIG (reference sequence). The CDR3, as DNA: TGTGCCGGTAGTGGGGGCAGCAATCAGCCCCAGCATTTT. Translating it yields CAGSGGSNQPQHF. Variable domain in full (rest from reference TRBV30 and TRBJ1-5): SQTIHQWPATLVQPVGSPLSLECTVEGTSNPNLYWYRQAAGRGLQLLFYSVGIGQISSEVPQNLSASRPQDRQFILSSKKLLLSDSGFYLCAGSGGSNQPQHFGDGTRLSIL.

The V gene is TRBV4-1, the J gene TRBJ2-1; no reliable D call. Germline lookup yields CDR1 MGHRA and CDR2 YSYEKL. The CDR3 is 11 amino acids. V shed 5 bases and J shed 8 bases, with 7 bases lying between them. This CDR3 is CASSARYEQFF. The DNA of the CDR3 is TGCGCCAGCAGCGCTAGGTATGAGCAGTTCTTC.

The V and J genes are TRBV2 and TRBJ1-3; 8 bases agree with TRBD1. Losses at the gene ends were 2 bases for V and 0 bases for J; bases not matched to a gene: 3. Germline loops: CDR1 SNHLY, CDR2 FYNNEI. The CDR3 loop spans 16 amino acids. The DNA of the CDR3 is TGTGCCAGCAGTGAACAGGGGGCGTTCTCTGGAAACACCATATATTTT. Protein: CASSEQGAFSGNTIYF.

This clone was seen only a few times. The V call is TRBV2, the J call TRBJ2-2, with a possible D match to TRBD1 (5 bases). This CDR3 comprises 13 residues. The V end lost 5 bases, the J end lost 3 bases, and 7 bases lay between the germline ends. The germline CDR1 and CDR2 sequences are SNHLY and FYNNEI. The CDR3 loop reads CASSPRDTGELFF. The DNA of the CDR3 is TGTGCCAGCAGTCCCAGGGACACCGGGGAGCTGTTTTTT.

The V gene is TRBV7-2, the J gene TRBJ2-1, with D possibly matching TRBD2 (5 bases). CDR1 and CDR2 from the germline V gene are SGHTA and FQGNSA. There are 15 residues in the CDR3. Trimming took off 5 bases at V and 9 bases at J, with 20 bases between the two ends. Written as DNA, the CDR3 is TGTGCCAGCAGCCTCGAAGGACTCTCCAGAAGTGAGCAGTTCTTC. Its protein product is CASSLEGLSRSEQFF.

This clone was counted only a few times. The chain combines TRBV2 with TRBJ2-2; 9 bases match TRBD1. The germline CDR1 and CDR2 sequences are SNHLY and FYNNEI. CDR3 size: 14 residues. Trimming cost V 8 bases and J 7 bases; bases outside gene matches: 8. CDR3 in DNA: TGTGCCAGCGAAAGACAGGGGGTGGGCGGGGAGCTGTTTTTT. As protein: CASERQGVGGELFF.

The rearrangement links TRBV7-2 to TRBJ2-6; no clear D. The CDR3 is 17 residues long. Germline V lookup: CDR1 SGHTA, CDR2 FQGNSA. V was shortened by 0 bases and J by 2 bases, with 11 bases between the two germline ends. The DNA of the CDR3 is TGTGCCAGCAGCTTAGCCCCGGGTACTGCTGGGGCCAACGTCCTGACTTTC. Translation gives CASSLAPGTAGANVLTF.

The chain couples TRBV4-1 to TRBJ1-2, with 12 positions matching TRBD1. V gave up 7 bases and J gave up 7 bases; unmatched junction bases: 4. Germline assignment: CDR1 MGHRA and CDR2 YSYEKL. This CDR3 has 13 residues. The CDR3 DNA sequence: TGCGCCAGCATCGGGGACAGGGGGCTTGGCTACACCTTC. It translates to CASIGDRGLGYTF.

This clone was counted once. The chain recombines TRBV5-1 with TRBJ2-2; D possibly corresponds to TRBD1 (5 bases). This CDR3 contains 13 residues. The germline V and J ends were trimmed by 4 bases and 6 bases, with 10 bases remaining between them. Germline-derived CDR1 and CDR2 are SGHRS and YFSETQ. This CDR3 reads CASSAGYPGELFF. The CDR3 DNA is TGCGCCAGCAGCGCAGGGTATCCCGGGGAGCTGTTTTTT.

The V gene is TRBV10-3, the J gene TRBJ1-2, with a possible D match to TRBD1 (5 bases). Germline CDR1 reads ENHRY; CDR2 reads SYGVKD. The CDR3 spans 14 residues. The V end was cut by 5 bases, the J end by 7 bases, with 17 bases between. The CDR3 protein is CAISPGGTASGYTF. The CDR3 DNA reads TGTGCCATCAGTCCAGGCGGGACGGCTTCTGGCTACACCTTC.

This sequence joins TRBV19 and TRBJ2-7, with TRBD2 matching 11 bases. Trimming at V came to 6 bases and at J to 5 bases, leaving 3 bases not matched to a gene. Germline-derived CDR1 and CDR2 are LNHDA and SQIVND (reference sequence). The CDR3 is made up of 13 amino acids. CDR3 DNA: TGTGCCAGTAGCAAGACTAGCGGGAACGAGCAGTACTTC. Amino acid sequence: CASSKTSGNEQYF.

The V and J genes are TRBV9 and TRBJ1-3, with D maybe TRBD1 (5 bases). Per germline, CDR1 SGDLS and CDR2 YYNGEE. Trimming removed 0 bases at V and 3 bases at J, with 10 bases between. The CDR3 runs to 15 residues. The CDR3 reads CASSVAGSGGNTIYF. CDR3 coding DNA: TGTGCCAGCAGCGTAGCAGGGTCGGGTGGAAACACCATATATTTT. Variable domain in full (rest from reference TRBV9 and TRBJ1-3): DSGVTQTPKHLITATGQRVTLRCSPRSGDLSVYWYQQSLDQGLQFLIQYYNGEERAKGNILERFSAQQFPDLHSELNLSSLELGDSALYFCASSVAGSGGNTIYFGEGSWLTVV.